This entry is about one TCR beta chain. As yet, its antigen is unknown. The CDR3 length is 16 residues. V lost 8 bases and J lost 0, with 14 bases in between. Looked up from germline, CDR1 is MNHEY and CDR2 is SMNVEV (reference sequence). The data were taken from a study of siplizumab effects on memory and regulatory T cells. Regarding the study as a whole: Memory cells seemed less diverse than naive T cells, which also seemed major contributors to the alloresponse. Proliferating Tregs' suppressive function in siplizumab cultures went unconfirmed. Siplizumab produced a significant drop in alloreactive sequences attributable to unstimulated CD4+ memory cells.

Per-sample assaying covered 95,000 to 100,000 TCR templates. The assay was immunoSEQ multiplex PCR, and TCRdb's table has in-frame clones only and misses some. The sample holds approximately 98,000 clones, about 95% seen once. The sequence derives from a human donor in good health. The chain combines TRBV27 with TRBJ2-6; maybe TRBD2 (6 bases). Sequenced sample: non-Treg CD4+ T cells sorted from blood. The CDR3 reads CASSEGSHSGANVLTF. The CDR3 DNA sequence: TGTGCCAGCTCGGAGGGATCCCACTCTGGGGCCAACGTCCTGACTTTC.